The sequence of this T cell receptor beta chain was determined in a study of T cell responses to AZD1222 COVID-19 vaccine (dated by TCRdb to about 2021). With respect to the entire study: AZD1222 recipients whose second dose came at about 4 weeks and those whose second dose came at about 12 weeks were combined into one group, since spike-specific TCR depth and breadth did not differ between the two schedules. A total of under 250 trial participants underwent TCR sequencing, of whom some 200 had received two doses of AZD1222 and roughly 26 had received two doses of the MenACWY control vaccine. Trial participants were enrolled by age into subgroups of 18-55, 56-69 and 70-plus years, and around 150, 28 and 57 TCR-sequenced participants, respectively, were included in these subgroups. Overall results and qualifications from the work: A significant rise in spike-specific TCR breadth and depth was observed after two AZD1222 doses relative to day 0 and relative to MenACWY recipients. Only 5 to 7 AZD1222 recipients were SARS-CoV-2 seropositive at baseline, limiting conclusions about previously exposed vaccinees. Participants were mostly white British and included more females than males, and it was suggested by the authors that clonal diversity may have been underestimated. Because no samples from the day 14 peak response were available, repertoires could be characterized only after the peak T cell response. Epitopes outside the regions mutated in the B.1.351 and B.1.1.7 variants were reportedly recognized by nearly half of the unique spike-specific TCRs. CD4 TCRs associated with the vaccine covered the entire spike protein, and the dominant responses were in regions 160-218 and 743-854. The 56-69-year group was small, and its depth increase did not reach significance, likely because of low power.

CDR1 and CDR2 were assigned from the germline V gene as MNHEY and SVGAGI. Ends trimmed: V by 8 bases, J by 9 bases; bases unmatched to a gene: 15. The CDR3 spans 15 residues, from the cysteine through the phenylalanine. Just CDR3 DNA is preserved here, 45 bases in frame from base 1. For this clone: It has no known antigen specificity. The input lacks base qualities; no much larger clone sits a single base away.

The CDR3 regions of human TCRbeta chains were subjected to immunosequencing. As for the original processing: Repertoire TCRs were checked for matches against a reference library of SARS-CoV-2-specific TCRs that had been generated using the MIRA antigen-specificity platform. Breadth was defined as the fraction of unique TCRs that were SARS-CoV-2-associated, and depth was defined as the fraction of total T cells that were SARS-CoV-2-associated. Using the MIRA data, each spike-specific TCR was assigned both to the spike region to which the TCR was reactive and to a CD4 or CD8 class. Log10-transformed breadth and depth values were compared by one-way ANOVA with Sidak's multiple comparisons tests. The source is immuneACCESS, and TCRdb retained only in-frame sequences with V and J called. Part of the clones is not carried over; for the studies checked, unresolved V genes explain less than half of this, and the remainder is unexplained. That table gives V, J and clone size, and the DNA gave D and trimming. In all, the sample holds around 250,000 clones, and 90% to 95% of those were seen once. 0.5% to 0.7% of the sample is taken by the ten largest.

Taken with the paper, the label for time point translates to: baseline before first vaccination. Vaccinee samples were obtained from the UK trials COV001 and COV002, which included a single-blind randomized controlled phase 2/3 trial of AZD1222 (ChAdOx1 nCoV-19) in healthy adults. Trial participant PBMC samples were collected at day 0 and day 28 after the second dose for TCRbeta chain sequencing. This receptor was taken from an adult in good health. The chain couples TRBV6-5 to TRBJ2-1; 8 bases in the middle match TRBD2. The sequences come from peripheral blood, collected on day 0 of AZD1222 vaccination. In nucleotides, the sequence is TGTGCCAGCGGGGTAGCGGGAATGGCTAGCGGTGAGCAGTTCTTC. This encodes CASGVAGMASGEQFF.